The 9 T cell receptor beta chains below come from one sample, sequenced in a study of cytomegalovirus exposure and HLA in healthy donors (dated by TCRdb to 2017 to 2019). Receptors were amplified or captured by the immunoSEQ multiplex PCR assay. TCRdb re-hosts the immuneACCESS table, in-frame sequences only. Its copies lack some clones; in the studies checked, an unresolved V gene accounts for under half of them, and the cause for the rest is not known. For this sample the table gives 73,000 or so clones, of which around 94% were detected only once. The leading ten clones occupy 3% to 3.5% of the sample. Input material: PBMCs. Source of these receptors: a young woman in good health and CMV-seropositive.

The J gene is TRBJ2-5, the V gene TRBV14; 7 bases match TRBD2. Per the germline V gene, CDR1 is SGHDN and CDR2 is FVKESK. The length of the CDR3 is 15 residues. The trim removed 1 base at V and 2 bases at J, leaving 4 bases unmatched. CDR3 bases: TGTGCCAGCAGCCAAGGTGGGACTATACAAGAGACCCAGTACTTC. Translation gives CASSQGGTIQETQYF. Full variable domain (outside the CDR3, taken from reference TRBV14 and TRBJ2-5): EAGVTQFPSHSVIEKGQTVTLRCDPISGHDNLYWYRRVMGKEIKFLLHFVKESKQDESGMPNNRFLAERTGGTYSTLKVQPAELEDSGVYFCASSQGGTIQETQYFGPGTRLLVL.

V and J are TRBV5-6 and TRBJ1-4, with D maybe TRBD1 (6 bases). This CDR3 spans 14 amino acids. V gave up 5 bases and J gave up 3 bases, with 11 bases separating them. Germline V gene lookup returns CDR1 SGHDT and CDR2 YYEEEE. CDR3 nucleotide sequence: TGTGCCAGCAGACGAAGGACAGCTAATGAAAAACTGTTTTTT. This translates into CASRRRTANEKLFF.

This sequence joins TRBV19 and TRBJ1-2, with TRBD1 matching over 10 bases. Germline V lookup: CDR1 LNHDA, CDR2 SQIVND (reference sequence). The CDR3 runs to 15 residues. V dropped 10 bases and J dropped 6; count of bases not matched to a gene: 14. The CDR3, as DNA: TGTGCCACCGTACGGAGACAGGGGGCGACAAATGGCTACACCTTC. Residues: CATVRRQGATNGYTF.

V usage is TRBV5-1 and J usage is TRBJ2-3, with 7 bases matching TRBD1. This CDR3 comprises 14 residues. V was clipped by 4 bases and J by 4 bases; unmatched bases: 6. Germline V CDR1 and CDR2: SGHRS, YFSETQ. CDR3 protein: CASSVGQLSDTQYF. CDR3 nucleotide sequence: TGCGCCAGCAGCGTGGGACAGTTGTCAGATACGCAGTATTTT.

V usage is TRBV7-9 and J usage is TRBJ1-4; D perhaps matches TRBD1 (5 bases). Germline V gene data show CDR1 as SEHNR and CDR2 as FQNEAQ (reference sequence). This CDR3 has 13 amino acids. With 11 bases removed from V and 8 bases from J, the gap between germline ends came to 18 bases. The CDR3 here is CAVLIRVEEKLFF. The CDR3 bases are TGTGCCGTCCTTATCAGGGTGGAGGAAAAACTGTTTTTT.

The J gene is TRBJ1-2, the V gene TRBV13; 7 nucleotides agree with TRBD1. The CDR3 contains 12 residues. Trimming removed 3 bases from V and 12 bases from J; junction bases left unmatched: 7. From germline, CDR1 is PRHDT and CDR2 FYEKMQ (reference sequence). The CDR3 DNA reads as TGTGCCAGCAGCTTCAGACAGGGTGGAAACACCTTC. Translating it yields CASSFRQGGNTF.

This chain links TRBV29-1 with TRBJ2-3; 8 bases match TRBD2. After removal of 7 bases from V and 7 bases from J, the junction contained 10 bases not matched to a gene. The CDR3 is 13 residues long. The germline V gene has CDR1 SQVTM and CDR2 ANQGSEA. This chain's CDR3 is CSGAGRDEHTQYF. The CDR3 nucleotides read TGCAGCGGCGCCGGGAGGGACGAACATACGCAGTATTTT.

The sample holds one count of this clone. V and J are TRBV4-2 and TRBJ2-6; the D gene is possibly TRBD1 (5 bases). Trimming removed 3 bases from V and 0 bases from J, with 12 bases in between. This CDR3 is built from 17 residues. The germline gives CDR1 LGHNA, CDR2 YNFKEQ. In DNA, the CDR3 is TGTGCCAGCAGCCAGGGTCGACAGATCTCTGGGGCCAACGTCCTGACTTTC. It specifies CASSQGRQISGANVLTF.

The V gene is TRBV5-1, the J gene TRBJ2-1, with TRBD1 matching over 9 bases. The CDR3 runs to 14 residues. Looked up from germline, CDR1 is SGHRS and CDR2 is YFSETQ. Unmatched junction bases numbered 9, after V lost 8 bases and J lost 6 bases. The CDR3 bases are TGCGCCAGTACTGGACAGGGGAATGGCAATGAGCAGTTCTTC. This translates into CASTGQGNGNEQFF.